Presented here are 13 T cell receptor beta chains from one specimen sequenced in a study of T cells in Graves' hyperthyroidism and ophthalmopathy. There were TCR beta CDR3 regions amplified from RNA transcripts. The HTBI set primed first-round TCR CDR3 RT-PCR. TCRdb reprocessed the multiplex PCR reads with MiXCR, giving one entry per CDR3 protein. The sample lists 600,000 or so distinct CDR3 sequences; around 16% were seen once. Material for sequencing was blood. These receptors were obtained from a woman aged 25-40 years with Graves' hyperthyroidism.

The rearrangement joins TRBV12-5 to TRBJ1-3, with 8 positions matching TRBD1. The length of the CDR3 is 22 residues. V dropped 2 bases and J dropped 0; count of bases not matched to a gene: 21. Germline V gene data show CDR1 as LGHNT and CDR2 as FRNRAP. The CDR3 DNA follows: TGTGCTAGTGGTTTGACCCCCTCCGGGGCAGGGGGCCCTGACCACTCTGGAAACACCATATATTTT. It is translated as CASGLTPSGAGGPDHSGNTIYF.

In its sample, this clonotype was seen a few times. J is TRBJ1-3 and V is TRBV28; D is unclear. From germline, CDR1 is MDHEN and CDR2 SYDVKM. The V gene lost 4 bases and the J gene lost 3 bases, with 7 bases spanning the gap. CDR3 length: 13 residues. In nucleotides, the CDR3 is TGTGCCAGCAGTTCTGGGTATGGAAACACCATATATTTT. Its translation is CASSSGYGNTIYF.

CDR3 protein: CASTTGQWGYTF. CDR3 sequence (DNA): TGTGCCAGCACCACGGGCCAGTGGGGCTACACCTTC. V gene TRBV3-1 combines with J gene TRBJ1-2; D not certain. Trimming left V 7 bases short and J 8 bases short, with 14 bases between. The CDR3 is made up of 12 amino acids. Germline CDR1 LGHDT, CDR2 YNNKEL (reference sequence).

This clonotype has at least ten counts. This chain connects TRBV27 to TRBJ2-7, with 9 bases aligning to TRBD2. V lost 5 bases and J lost 1; bases outside the gene matches: 0. The CDR3 has 13 residues. CDR1 and CDR2 (germline): MNHEY, SMNVEV (reference sequence). The CDR3 here is CASSSGRSYEQYF. Here the CDR3 DNA reads TGTGCCAGCAGTAGCGGGAGGTCCTACGAGCAGTACTTC.

This clonotype showed up just once. The chain links TRBV12-3 or TRBV12-4 to TRBJ1-5; D possibly corresponds to TRBD1 (6 bases). The ends were cut back, 7 bases at V and 3 bases at J, with 19 bases in the middle. This CDR3 is 16 amino acids long. CDR3 protein: CASKRSGRGFNQPQHF. The CDR3 coding sequence is TGTGCCAGCAAAAGGTCAGGCAGGGGATTCAATCAGCCCCAGCATTTT.

The CDR3 reads CSARTSLSEQYF. CDR3 in DNA: TGCAGTGCCAGGACTAGTCTTTCCGAGCAGTACTTC. The chain couples TRBV20-1 to TRBJ2-7; 7 nucleotides agree with TRBD2. The CDR3 covers 12 residues. CDR1 is DFQATT, CDR2 SNEGSKA, per germline (reference sequence). V shed 6 bases, J shed 6 bases, and the junction held 8 bases outside the gene matches.

This clonotype was counted a few times. The chain links TRBV4-1 to TRBJ2-1; D is possibly TRBD2 (6 bases). CDR1 is MGHRA, CDR2 YSYEKL, per germline. Deletions cut 0 bases from V and 10 bases from J, with 13 bases between. The CDR3 runs to 14 residues. Here the CDR3 DNA reads TGCGCCAGCAGCCAAGAATGGCGGGGAATAGAGCAGTTCTTC. Translated, it gives CASSQEWRGIEQFF.

About this clonotype: This may be a read error, as it is one base from a much larger clone. This chain uses TRBV3-1 with TRBJ2-7; no definite D call. This CDR3 is 14 amino acids long. CDR1 LGHDT and CDR2 YNNKEL come from the germline V gene (reference sequence). CDR3 residues: CASSQDGRIYERYF. In DNA, the CDR3 is TGTGCCAGCAGCCAAGACGGAAGGATTTACGAGCGGTACTTC.

This clonotype has only a few counts. V gene TRBV7-9 combines with J gene TRBJ2-3; no reliable D call. The CDR3 has 17 amino acids. V lost 5 bases to trimming and J lost 6 bases, with 24 bases between them. CDR1 SEHNR and CDR2 FQNEAQ come from the germline V gene (reference sequence). CDR3 coding DNA: TGTGCCAGCAGCATATTTATCGGCAGGCCAATCGACGATACGCAGTATTTT. It encodes CASSIFIGRPIDDTQYF.

This clonotype showed up many times. This chain's CDR3 is CSVHDSIAIQYF. The DNA of the CDR3 is TGCAGCGTTCACGACAGCATAGCCATTCAGTACTTC. V is TRBV29-1 and J is TRBJ2-4, with TRBD1 as a possible D gene (5 bases). CDR1 is SQVTM, CDR2 ANQGSEA, per germline. The CDR3 covers 12 residues. The V and J ends lost 5 bases and 9 bases respectively, with 14 bases between them.

V is TRBV5-1 and J is TRBJ2-5, with TRBD1 matching over 8 bases. There are 14 residues in the CDR3. J lost 2 bases, V lost 4 bases, and 4 bases had no gene match. Germline V gives CDR1 SGHRS, CDR2 YFSETQ. Written as DNA, the CDR3 is TGCGCCAGCAGCAATCAGGGGGCTCAAGAGACCCAGTACTTC. Its translation is CASSNQGAQETQYF. The full variable domain, rest sourced from reference TRBV5-1 and TRBJ2-5, is KAGVTQTPRYLIKTRGQQVTLSCSPISGHRSVSWYQQTPGQGLQFLFEYFSETQRNKGNFPGRFSGRQFSNSRSEMNVSTLELGDSALYLCASSNQGAQETQYFGPGTRLLVL.

Only a few counts were recorded for this clonotype. The chain links TRBV28 to TRBJ1-2; the match to TRBD1 covers 9 bases. The trim removed 8 bases at V and 5 bases at J, leaving 12 bases unmatched. Germline CDR1 reads MDHEN; CDR2 reads SYDVKM. The CDR3 runs 15 residues. Here the CDR3 DNA reads TGTGCCAGCTGCAAACCTAGCGGGACAGGGTATGGCTACACCTTC. Translation gives CASCKPSGTGYGYTF.

As DNA, the CDR3 is TGTGCCAGCAGCTTAGAAACAGGTGGACGCACAGATACGCAGTATTTT. Its protein product is CASSLETGGRTDTQYF. This sequence joins TRBV11-2 and TRBJ2-3, with D perhaps TRBD1 (5 bases). CDR1 is SGHAT and CDR2 is FQNNGV in the germline V gene. Deletions cut 0 bases from V and 1 base from J, with 11 bases between. The CDR3 is made up of 16 amino acids.